This T cell receptor beta chain was recorded in a study of radiotherapy plus CTLA-4 blockade in lung cancer. Study conclusions and caveats: Among blood TCR repertoires after radiotherapy plus ipilimumab, tumor-derived clones expanded.

Germline V lookup: CDR1 WSHSY, CDR2 SAAADI. Between the trimmed V and J ends, which lost 8 bases and 0 bases, there was a span of 11 bases. This CDR3 has 14 amino acids. A word on this clone: As yet, its antigen is unknown.

This table comes from immunoSEQ multiplex PCR, and its TCRdb copy is limited to in-frame clones, with some not included. The table has tens of thousands of clones, over 55% seen once. Chemo-refractory metastatic non-small-cell lung cancer patients underwent focal radiation alongside CTLA-4 blockade with ipilimumab. The receptor's source is a human donor with non-small cell lung cancer who had stable disease on radiotherapy plus ipilimumab. This specimen was peripheral blood, taken from a patient treated with radiotherapy plus ipilimumab. The chain carries TRBV10-2 and TRBJ1-3, with D maybe TRBD1 (6 bases). As DNA, the CDR3 is TGCGCCAGCTTCAGACAGGCCTCTGGAAACACCATATATTTT. It is translated as CASFRQASGNTIYF.